Each of the 22 T cell receptor beta chains below was sequenced from the same sample in a study of blood T cell repertoires in COVID-19. Clones were read by immunoSEQ multiplex PCR, and TCRdb kept only the in-frame ones, dropping some. In the table there are under 250,000 clones, more than 70% of which are singletons. The sequencing sample was made of peripheral blood. These receptors were obtained from a woman at least 80 years old with COVID-19, enrolled during active disease.

The chain carries TRBV4-1 and TRBJ1-1; TRBD1 might be the D (6 bases). V was trimmed by 5 bases and J by 2 bases, leaving 15 bases between them. This CDR3 spans 15 amino acids. From germline, CDR1 is MGHRA and CDR2 YSYEKL. In DNA form, the CDR3 reads TGCGCCAGCAGCGAAGGAAGGGGGTTAAACACTGAAGCTTTCTTT. It specifies CASSEGRGLNTEAFF.

J is TRBJ1-1 and V is TRBV21-1; the table's D call TRBD1 went unverified against the DNA. TRBV21-1 is flagged as a pseudogene. CDR3 size: 15 residues. CDR3 bases: TGTGCCAGCAGCGCACTCCCGGGACAGAGAAAAGAAGCTTTCTTT. It yields the protein CASSALPGQRKEAFF.

This clone was observed once. V gene TRBV7-8 combines with J gene TRBJ1-2, with D unclear. From germline, CDR1 is SGHVS and CDR2 FQNEAQ. The CDR3 runs to 17 residues. Between the trimmed V and J ends, which lost 1 base and 2 bases, there was a span of 17 bases. This CDR3 reads CASSLDAGFIRNYGYTF. The CDR3 coding sequence is TGTGCCAGCAGCTTAGATGCGGGTTTTATAAGGAACTATGGCTACACCTTC.

This clone has at least ten counts. This chain joins TRBV6-4 and TRBJ1-3, with a tentative D call TRBD1 (6 bases). CDR3 size: 17 residues. With 6 bases removed from V and 0 bases from J, the gap between germline ends came to 18 bases. Germline CDR1 reads MRHNA; CDR2 reads SNTAGT. DNA for the CDR3: TGTGCCAGCAGAGGTTCTGACAGGCGGAGCTCTGGAAACACCATATATTTT. It translates to CASRGSDRRSSGNTIYF.

The chain uses TRBV5-1 and TRBJ1-4, with 7 nucleotides matching TRBD1. In germline, CDR1 is SGHRS, CDR2 YFSETQ. CDR3 length: 15 amino acids. Germline trimming cut 4 bases from V and 2 bases from J; bases unmatched to any gene: 5. This CDR3 reads CASSLTTGTNEKLFF. The DNA of the CDR3 is TGCGCCAGCAGCCTAACGACAGGGACTAATGAAAAACTGTTTTTT.

The gene calls are TRBV7-2 and TRBJ1-3; possible D gene TRBD1, 6 bases. V gave up 5 bases and J gave up 4 bases, with 15 bases separating them. This CDR3 comprises 15 residues. Germline V gene lookup returns CDR1 SGHTA and CDR2 FQGNSA. CDR3 nucleotide sequence: TGTGCCAGCAGCATCACAGGGTATGCGGGAAACACCATATATTTT. Residues: CASSITGYAGNTIYF.

The chain employs TRBV28 and TRBJ1-1, with 7 positions matching TRBD1. The germline V gene has CDR1 MDHEN and CDR2 SYDVKM. J lost 0 bases, V lost 4 bases, and 2 bases had no gene match. CDR3 length: 14 amino acids. DNA for the CDR3: TGTGCCAGCAGTTATCAGGGGGTGAACACTGAAGCTTTCTTT. Its protein is CASSYQGVNTEAFF.

The chain has TRBV6-5 and TRBJ1-1; TRBD1 might be the D (5 bases). The length of the CDR3 is 15 residues. Trimming took off 6 bases at V and 1 base at J, with 15 bases between the two ends. From germline, CDR1 is MNHEY and CDR2 SVGAGI. The CDR3 loop reads CASSRTTQGNTEAFF. CDR3 sequence (DNA): TGTGCCAGCAGCCGGACGACTCAGGGGAACACTGAAGCTTTCTTT.

This clone showed up just once. The chain has TRBV6-6 and TRBJ1-2; a possible D gene is TRBD1 (6 bases). Germline-derived CDR1 and CDR2 are MNHNY and SVGAGI (reference sequence). The CDR3 runs 13 residues. V lost 7 bases and J lost 7, with 16 bases in between. The CDR3 region has the DNA TGTGCCAGCATCCGATCAGGGGAGGCTGGCTACACCTTC. Residues: CASIRSGEAGYTF.

The chain has TRBV28 and TRBJ1-5; tentatively, D is TRBD1 (5 bases). This CDR3 contains 15 residues. Germline V gene sequence: CDR1 MDHEN, CDR2 SYDVKM. The V end lost 8 bases, the J end lost 2 bases, and 16 bases lay between the germline ends. CDR3 DNA: TGTGCCAGCTGGGGCGGGGGGAGCGGCAATCAGCCCCAGCATTTT. Translated, it gives CASWGGGSGNQPQHF.

V and J are TRBV7-2 and TRBJ2-3; a possible D gene is TRBD1 (5 bases). Germline CDR1 reads SGHTA; CDR2 reads FQGNSA. V gave up 3 bases and J gave up 8 bases, with 12 bases separating them. This CDR3 spans 13 amino acids. This CDR3 reads CASSFGGAATQYF. The CDR3 DNA sequence: TGTGCCAGCAGCTTTGGTGGGGCCGCTACGCAGTATTTT. Combining the CDR3 with reference TRBV7-2 and TRBJ2-3 gives the whole variable domain GAGVSQSPSNKVTEKGKDVELRCDPISGHTALYWYRQSLGQGLEFLIYFQGNSAPDKSGLPSDRFSAERTGGSVSTLTIQRTQQEDSAVYLCASSFGGAATQYFGPGTRLTVL.

The chain recombines TRBV12-3 or TRBV12-4 with TRBJ1-4; perhaps TRBD1 as D (5 bases). Trimming took off 8 bases at V and 8 bases at J, with 15 bases between the two ends. The CDR3 totals 13 residues. The CDR3 loop is CASGALKGEKLFF. The CDR3 DNA follows: TGTGCCAGCGGGGCGCTTAAGGGAGAAAAACTGTTTTTT.

The J gene is TRBJ1-2, the V gene TRBV6-4, with TRBD1 identical over 11 bases. V lost 3 bases, J lost 7 bases, and 4 bases stayed unmatched. CDR3 length: 14 amino acids. CDR1 is MRHNA and CDR2 is SNTAGT in the germline V gene. DNA for the CDR3: TGTGCCAGCAGTGAAAGGACAGGGGGCTCTGGCTACACCTTC. The encoded protein is CASSERTGGSGYTF.

The chain recombines TRBV6-6 with TRBJ1-1, with D unclear. Germline loops: CDR1 MNHNY, CDR2 SVGAGI (reference sequence). The CDR3 contains 14 residues. V lost 7 bases, J lost 4 bases, and 16 bases lay in between. CDR3 residues: CASTTPRVGTEAFF. The CDR3 DNA reads TGTGCCAGCACGACGCCGAGGGTGGGCACTGAAGCTTTCTTT.

The chain uses TRBV27 and TRBJ1-1; 8 nucleotides agree with TRBD1. The V gene's germline CDR1 is MNHEY and CDR2 SMNVEV (reference sequence). V dropped 6 bases and J dropped 1; count of bases not matched to a gene: 7. The CDR3 loop spans 15 amino acids. The chain's CDR3 is CASRPSGGANTEAFF. The CDR3 bases are TGTGCCAGCAGGCCTTCAGGGGGCGCGAACACTGAAGCTTTCTTT.

The rearrangement uses TRBV5-4 and TRBJ2-1, with D perhaps TRBD1 (6 bases). V lost 0 bases to trimming and J lost 0 bases, with 10 bases between them. The CDR3 is 16 amino acids. Germline CDR1 is SGHNT and CDR2 is YYREEE (reference sequence). CDR3 DNA sequence: TGTGCCAGCAGCTTGGGGGGGACAAGCTCCTACAATGAGCAGTTCTTC. This gives the protein CASSLGGTSSYNEQFF.

CDR3 residues: CASSLDRGQQFF. The DNA of the CDR3 is TGCGCCAGCAGCCTTGACAGGGGGCAACAGTTCTTC. The rearrangement joins TRBV5-1 to TRBJ2-1; 10 bases agree with TRBD1. V lost 4 bases and J lost 13; bases outside the gene matches: 5. There are 12 residues in the CDR3. The germline V gene encodes CDR1 SGHRS and CDR2 YFSETQ.

This chain connects TRBV12-3 or TRBV12-4 to TRBJ2-3, with D hard to call. The V end was cut by 7 bases, the J end by 2 bases, with 4 bases between. The CDR3 sequence is 11 residues long. In DNA form, the CDR3 reads TGTGCCAGCACCTCCACAGATACGCAGTATTTT. This translates into CASTSTDTQYF.

The V and J genes are TRBV28 and TRBJ2-5, with 8 positions matching TRBD1. Germline V CDR1 and CDR2: MDHEN, SYDVKM. The CDR3 covers 14 residues. The V and J ends lost 3 bases and 5 bases, in that order; junction bases with no gene match: 5. The CDR3 coding sequence is TGTGCCAGCAGTTTGCCGGACAGGGCTGAGACCCAGTACTTC. This codes for CASSLPDRAETQYF.

This chain joins TRBV25-1 and TRBJ2-2, with TRBD1 as a possible D gene (6 bases). Germline values: CDR1 MGHDK, CDR2 SYGVNS. CDR3 length: 16 residues. Trimming took 7 bases from V and 3 from J, leaving 18 bases between them. CDR3 region: CASTPGGRGDTGELFF. CDR3 sequence (DNA): TGTGCCAGCACCCCAGGCGGCAGGGGCGACACCGGGGAGCTGTTTTTT.

The chain combines TRBV5-4 with TRBJ1-5, with TRBD1 as a possible D gene (6 bases). This CDR3 is 17 amino acids long. Trimming stripped 0 bases from V and 1 base from J, with 14 bases between. Germline lookup yields CDR1 SGHNT and CDR2 YYREEE (reference sequence). The CDR3 loop reads CASSLDRGIGSNQPQHF. CDR3 sequence (DNA): TGTGCCAGCAGCTTGGATAGGGGGATAGGAAGCAATCAGCCCCAGCATTTT.

The chain recombines TRBV28 with TRBJ1-1; possible D gene TRBD1, 5 bases. The V end was cut by 5 bases, the J end by 1 base, with 14 bases between. The CDR3 has 15 amino acids. CDR1 and CDR2 (germline): MDHEN, SYDVKM. The CDR3 sequence: CASSRPGQGNTEAFF. CDR3 coding DNA: TGTGCCAGCAGTCGGCCTGGGCAGGGGAACACTGAAGCTTTCTTT.